Included here is one T cell receptor beta chain sequence, with context. Its antigen remains unknown. Preparation of TCR beta libraries was done by quantitative 5'-RACE with molecular barcodes. MiXCR was run by TCRdb on the 5' RACE reads, yielding one entry per CDR3 protein. The table includes a few hundred thousand distinct CDR3 sequences, approximately 20% detected once. The germline V gene has CDR1 SGHTA and CDR2 FQGNSA. The V end lost 11 bases, the J end lost 2 bases, and 10 bases lay between the germline ends. This CDR3 has 12 residues. This specimen belongs to a study of CD8 T cells in ankylosing spondylitis. Points from the study as a whole: Ankylosing spondylitis blood appeared to be characterized by a TCR beta motif of eight highly homologous variants. Matched ankylosing spondylitis synovial fluid reportedly contained a significantly enriched population of disease-linked clones. Disease-linked clones proved CD8+ and comparatively uncommon in peripheral blood. Existing reports had already noted some motif variants in reactive arthritis synovial fluid and blood.

The gene calls are TRBV7-2 and TRBJ2-1, with D hard to call. The TCR comes from a male donor with ankylosing spondylitis. The sample consisted of blood, either unsorted or a sorted T cell fraction (not recorded which). The CDR3 bases are TGTGCCGCTCTCCGAACCTACAATGAGCAGTTCTTC. Its protein product is CAALRTYNEQFF.